This T cell receptor (beta chain) was documented in a study of CXCR3-negative and CXCR3-positive naive CD8 T cells. The overall study: Libraries each contributed about 1.5 +/- 0.3 million TRB reads, for about 150 million in total. Study-level findings and limits: A higher hydrophobicity marked the TRB CDR3s of CXCR3-positive naive cells versus CXCR3-negative naive cells. Naive cells that were CXCR3-negative or CXCR3-positive used TRBV-TRBJ genes alike, while memory cells diverged. Expression of CXCR3 was partially reduced after cryopreservation, and fresh PBMCs were used in most assays. No difference in surface CD5 was seen between naive subsets, and TCR strength was inferred from TRB CDR3 properties.

UMI-tagged TRB cDNA libraries were built via 5' RACE. One entry per CDR3 protein, without DNA, is what TCRdb gives after re-calling the 5' RACE reads. This table lists about 150,000 distinct CDR3 sequences. Regarding this clonotype: Its antigen remains unknown.

The CDR3 is 16 residues long. From germline, CDR1 is MNHEY and CDR2 SVGEGT. This sequence originates from a human donor in good health. Some clones in this sample may be carry-over from other donors' samples. The sequencing sample was made of naive CXCR3+ CD8+ T cells from blood. Subset specified: CD45RO-CCR7+CD27+CD95- naive CD8+ T cells expressing CXCR3 (TNR3+). The chain is built from TRBV6-2 or TRBV6-3 and TRBJ2-7; TCRdb returns TRBD1, unconfirmable since there is no DNA. The CDR3 sequence: CASRSPGQGSPYEQYF.